This T cell receptor beta chain was captured in a study of T cells after yellow fever vaccination. The CDR3 is made up of 16 amino acids. Germline CDR1 SGHTA, CDR2 FQGNSA. The V end lost 1 base, the J end lost 9 bases, and 16 bases lay between the germline ends. General study results and limits: Although most clonotypes did not, a small share appeared in both CD4 and CD8 compartments.

This clonotype was recorded a few times. What it binds is not known. TCRdb analysed the 5' RACE reads with MiXCR anew, one entry per CDR3 protein. Of roughly 320,000 distinct CDR3 sequences in the sample, about 10% were seen once. The sequence was collected from a man aged 18-30 years who received the YFV17D yellow fever vaccine. The input for sequencing was CD4+ T cells sorted from PBMCs, taken 45 days after the yellow fever booster vaccination. The chain is built from TRBV7-2 and TRBJ1-6; unclear D gene. In nucleotides, the CDR3 is TGTGCCAGCAGCTTAGGTTTGACCGGCTCGGGTTCACCCCTCCACTTT. Translation gives CASSLGLTGSGSPLHF.